This TCR beta chain originates from a study of blood T cell repertoires in COVID-19. Looking at the study overall: Sites across the United States, Italy and Spain contributed samples from acute and convalescent COVID-19. From T cells, B-cell-depleted T cells, or PBMCs came the material, which was cDNA or gDNA.

Sequenced by immunoSEQ multiplex PCR; TCRdb stores in-frame clones only, minus some. The sample lists about 140,000 clones, 86% seen once, with almost 8.5% in the top ten. Germline CDR1 is KGHDR and CDR2 is SFDVKD. This CDR3 has 19 residues. Losses at the gene ends were 5 bases for V and 2 bases for J; bases not matched to a gene: 19. The chain links TRBV24-1 to TRBJ2-5, with 7 bases lining up with TRBD2. The receptor's source is a woman aged 55-69 years with acute or convalescent COVID-19. The sample was peripheral blood. The CDR3 here is CATSASPSGLAGSQETQYF. Here the CDR3 DNA reads TGTGCCACCAGTGCCTCCCCATCTGGGTTAGCGGGTTCGCAAGAGACCCAGTACTTC.